This T cell receptor (beta chain) was recovered during a study of control samples from healthy donors and cancer patients. Sequenced by immunoSEQ multiplex PCR; TCRdb stores in-frame clones only, minus some. The sample gives under 80,000 clones, approximately 80% of which show up once; approximately 30% is in the top ten. Sequencing was performed on blood. The sequence was collected from a man aged 50-60 years in good health.

The CDR3 DNA is TGTGCCAGCAGCTTAAGCCCCAGCTCGAGCTCCTACGAGCAGTACTTC. The encoded protein is CASSLSPSSSSYEQYF. The chain links TRBV7-3 to TRBJ2-7; D not certain. V was clipped by 1 base and J by 0 bases, with 13 bases between them. Germline V gene lookup returns CDR1 SGHTA and CDR2 FQGTGA. CDR3 length equals 16 residues.